This TCR beta chain was recorded in a study of T cells in Graves' hyperthyroidism and ophthalmopathy. The germline V gene has CDR1 LGHNA and CDR2 YNFKEQ. Trimming pared 5 bases from V and 0 bases from J, leaving 12 bases between. The CDR3 is 15 residues long. RNA transcripts were the template for amplifying TCR beta CDR3 regions. The HTBI primer set was used in a first-round RT-PCR of the TCR CDR3. Via MiXCR, TCRdb re-called the multiplex PCR reads, giving one row per CDR3 protein. This sample carries about 59,000 distinct CDR3 sequences, approximately 53% of them seen once, and the ten largest clones take 2.5% to 3.5%. This clonotype showed up many times. Individuals with ophthalmopathy presented a Clinical Activity Score of at least 3, a NOSPECS grade of at least 4 and a duration under 3 months. Clinical symptoms, serum thyroxine and TRAb, thyroid ultrasound and orbital computed tomography were used for the diagnoses.

The rearrangement links TRBV4-2 to TRBJ2-3; either TRBD1 or TRBD2 may supply D (5 bases each). The sample was blood. This clonotype was sampled from a woman aged 55-70 years with Graves' ophthalmopathy. CDR3 amino acids: CASSMVGASTDTQYF. The CDR3 DNA sequence: TGTGCCAGCAGCATGGTCGGGGCGAGCACAGATACGCAGTATTTT.